A single sample is the source of the 26 T cell receptor beta chains below, sequenced in a study of cytomegalovirus exposure and HLA in healthy donors. The PCR had 60 Vbeta and 13 Jbeta primers. Profiled with immunoSEQ multiplex PCR; TCRdb holds only in-frame clones, not every one. The repertoire holds 120,000 to 150,000 clones, with more than 75% as singletons. Sequenced input: PBMCs. The receptor source for this set is a woman in her thirties or forties in good health and CMV-seropositive.

The CDR3 coding sequence is TGTGCCAGCAGTGCATTCGTAGCGGGAGGGAAGGATGAGCAGTTCTTC. Its translation: CASSAFVAGGKDEQFF. The chain joins TRBV6-1 to TRBJ2-1, with 11 bases fitting TRBD2. Germline V gene lookup returns CDR1 MNHNS and CDR2 SASEGT. The CDR3 contains 16 residues. V gave up 4 bases and J gave up 8 bases; unmatched junction bases: 10.

This clone was counted a single time. The rearrangement joins TRBV5-1 to TRBJ2-1, with 11 bases that match TRBD2. CDR1 SGHRS and CDR2 YFSETQ come from the germline V gene. The CDR3 has 15 residues. V gave up 1 base and J gave up 7 bases; unmatched junction bases: 4. The chain's CDR3 is CASSLNLAGGNEQFF. The CDR3 DNA is TGCGCCAGCAGCTTGAATTTAGCGGGAGGGAATGAGCAGTTCTTC.

This clone was seen repeatedly, ten times or more. The rearrangement joins TRBV11-2 to TRBJ2-1; 9 nucleotides agree with TRBD1. This CDR3 comprises 15 residues. Germline V gene lookup returns CDR1 SGHAT and CDR2 FQNNGV. The V and J ends lost 1 base and 2 bases, in that order; junction bases with no gene match: 0. DNA of the CDR3: TGTGCCAGCAGCTTAGGACAGGGGGCCTACAATGAGCAGTTCTTC. Amino acids: CASSLGQGAYNEQFF.

This sequence joins TRBV28 and TRBJ1-2; D is possibly TRBD1 (5 bases). Germline loops: CDR1 MDHEN, CDR2 SYDVKM. V lost 8 bases to trimming and J lost 1 base, with 23 bases between them. The CDR3 contains 17 residues. In DNA form, the CDR3 reads TGTGCCAGCTTTGCGGATGGGGCTTCTTGGTTTAACTATGGCTACACCTTC. This codes for CASFADGASWFNYGYTF.

V usage is TRBV13 and J usage is TRBJ1-5; D is unclear. V was trimmed by 4 bases and J by 0 bases, leaving 7 bases between them. Germline V gene lookup returns CDR1 PRHDT and CDR2 FYEKMQ (reference sequence). The CDR3 contains 14 residues. The CDR3 region has the DNA TGTGCCAGCAGCTACGGGTATAGCAATCAGCCCCAGCATTTT. Its translation: CASSYGYSNQPQHF.

The chain links TRBV2 to TRBJ2-2; possible D gene TRBD2, 6 bases. The CDR3 extends over 14 amino acids. Trimming pared 7 bases from V and 6 bases from J, leaving 15 bases between. Germline V gene lookup returns CDR1 SNHLY and CDR2 FYNNEI. The CDR3 region is CASNTRRDAGELFF. In nucleotides, the CDR3 is TGTGCCAGCAATACTAGGCGGGATGCCGGGGAGCTGTTTTTT.

The genes are TRBV11-3 and TRBJ2-7; 10 bases are shared with TRBD1. In germline, CDR1 is SGHNT, CDR2 YENEEA. Trimming took 1 base from V and 2 from J; bases not matched to a gene: 5. The CDR3 extends over 16 amino acids. CDR3 protein: CASSLGTGTGAYEQYF. For the CDR3, the DNA is TGTGCCAGCAGCTTAGGAACCGGGACAGGGGCCTACGAGCAGTACTTC.

The rearrangement links TRBV7-2 to TRBJ2-7; 13 nucleotides align to TRBD2. The CDR3 consists of 15 residues. The V and J ends lost 5 bases and 3 bases, in that order; junction bases with no gene match: 4. Germline V CDR1 and CDR2: SGHTA, FQGNSA. CDR3: CASSLGLAGDYEQYF. In DNA, the CDR3 is TGTGCCAGCAGCCTCGGACTAGCGGGAGACTACGAGCAGTACTTC. Looking up the rest from reference TRBV7-2 and TRBJ2-7 gives the full variable domain: GAGVSQSPSNKVTEKGKDVELRCDPISGHTALYWYRQSLGQGLEFLIYFQGNSAPDKSGLPSDRFSAERTGGSVSTLTIQRTQQEDSAVYLCASSLGLAGDYEQYFGPGTRLTVT.

This chain connects TRBV4-1 to TRBJ2-4, with 7 bases identical to TRBD1. The V segment lost 0 bases and the J segment 4 bases; nucleotides outside the gene matches: 6. Germline V CDR1 and CDR2: MGHRA, YSYEKL. The CDR3 covers 16 residues. In DNA, the CDR3 is TGCGCCAGCAGCCAAGATAGAAGGGGGCGGAAAAACATTCAGTACTTC. This sequence encodes CASSQDRRGRKNIQYF.

J is TRBJ2-5 and V is TRBV19, with 7 bases aligning to TRBD2. CDR3 size: 14 residues. CDR1 and CDR2 (germline): LNHDA, SQIVND (reference sequence). V shed 4 bases and J 3 bases; nucleotides not matched to a gene: 5. For the CDR3, the DNA is TGTGCCAGTAGTAGGTGGCGGGAGAAAGAGACCCAGTACTTC. This sequence encodes CASSRWREKETQYF.

This chain links TRBV18 with TRBJ2-3; D remains ambiguous. The CDR3 spans 13 residues. The ends were cut back, 6 bases at V and 2 bases at J, with 9 bases in the middle. Germline lookup yields CDR1 KGHSH and CDR2 LQKENI. DNA for the CDR3: TGTGCCAGCTCCCCGAGCCTCACAGATACGCAGTATTTT. This translates into CASSPSLTDTQYF.

A few counts support this clone. This chain uses TRBV18 with TRBJ1-2; 9 nucleotides line up with TRBD1. V shed 3 bases, J shed 2 bases, and the junction held 7 bases outside the gene matches. The CDR3 length is 16 residues. The germline V gene encodes CDR1 KGHSH and CDR2 LQKENI. DNA of the CDR3: TGTGCCAGCTCACCCTCCTACAGGGGGCTGAACTATGGCTACACCTTC. Translation: CASSPSYRGLNYGYTF.

This clone was seen a few times. The chain is built from TRBV30 and TRBJ1-2; D unclear. Germline V gene data show CDR1 as GTSNPN and CDR2 as SVGIG (reference sequence). The germline V and J ends were trimmed by 3 bases and 8 bases, with 7 bases remaining between them. The CDR3 is 10 amino acids. The CDR3 protein is CAWSPRGYTF. The CDR3 DNA follows: TGTGCCTGGAGCCCGAGGGGCTACACCTTC.

The V call is TRBV11-2, the J call TRBJ2-5, with D possibly TRBD1 on 5 matching bases. Germline V gene lookup returns CDR1 SGHAT and CDR2 FQNNGV. The CDR3 contains 14 residues. Trimming removed 3 bases at V and 2 bases at J, with 10 bases between. In DNA form, the CDR3 reads TGTGCCAGCAGCTTCGGACAACGACAAGAGACCCAGTACTTC. Residues: CASSFGQRQETQYF.

This chain uses TRBV5-1 with TRBJ2-1; 7 bases line up with TRBD1. This CDR3 contains 16 residues. Germline V gene data show CDR1 as SGHRS and CDR2 as YFSETQ. The J segment lost 2 bases and the V segment lost 0 bases, leaving 5 bases of the junction unmatched. The CDR3 region is CASSLAPGTAYNEQFF. The DNA of the CDR3 is TGCGCCAGCAGCTTGGCCCCCGGGACAGCCTACAATGAGCAGTTCTTC.

The chain uses TRBV7-3 and TRBJ2-7, with D maybe TRBD1 (5 bases). Per the germline V gene, CDR1 is SGHTA and CDR2 is FQGTGA. V dropped 3 bases and J dropped 3 bases, with 12 bases sitting between them. This CDR3 has 14 amino acids. CDR3 sequence reads: CASSFTSGNYEQYF. CDR3 DNA sequence: TGTGCCAGCAGCTTCACGTCAGGGAACTACGAGCAGTACTTC.

The V and J genes are TRBV4-1 and TRBJ1-5; D gene ambiguous. The germline gives CDR1 MGHRA, CDR2 YSYEKL. V lost 0 bases, J lost 7 bases, and 10 bases lay in between. This CDR3 has 14 residues. Written as DNA, the CDR3 is TGCGCCAGCAGCCAAGATGTCGAGTCGCAGCCCCAGCATTTT. It specifies CASSQDVESQPQHF.

The gene calls are TRBV6-5 and TRBJ2-7, with 8 bases aligning to TRBD2. V was clipped by 6 bases and J by 3 bases; unmatched bases: 10. This CDR3 is 15 amino acids long. Germline values: CDR1 MNHEY, CDR2 SVGAGI. The CDR3 DNA sequence: TGTGCCAGCAGGCCGGCGGGAGGCCCCTACTACGAGCAGTACTTC. Encoded protein: CASRPAGGPYYEQYF.

This chain uses TRBV13 with TRBJ2-7; 8 bases are a match to TRBD2. CDR1 is PRHDT and CDR2 is FYEKMQ in the germline V gene (reference sequence). V trimming: 4 bases; J trimming: 1 base; junction bases outside the gene matches: 3. The CDR3 spans 14 residues. CDR3 nucleotide sequence: TGTGCCAGCAGCTCCGGACTAGCTTCCTACGAGCAGTACTTC. This translates into CASSSGLASYEQYF.

This clone has just a few counts. J is TRBJ2-3 and V is TRBV6-1; 9 nucleotides line up with TRBD1. The V gene's germline CDR1 is MNHNS and CDR2 SASEGT. The CDR3 covers 15 residues. With V trimmed by 7 bases and J by 1 base, 6 bases remained unmatched. CDR3 DNA sequence: TGTGCCAGCACCAGGACAGGGGAGGGCACAGATACGCAGTATTTT. Its protein product is CASTRTGEGTDTQYF.

The sample holds a few counts of this clone. The genes are TRBV7-9 and TRBJ1-1; D is ambiguous. V was pared by 2 bases and J by 3 bases, with 7 bases between. CDR1 is SEHNR and CDR2 is FQNEAQ in the germline V gene (reference sequence). This CDR3 is 13 amino acids long. CDR3 nucleotides: TGTGCCAGCAGCTTATCTCAGTACACTGAAGCTTTCTTT. It encodes CASSLSQYTEAFF.

This clone was seen a handful of times. This CDR3 reads CASSRQREAAYNEQFF. The CDR3 nucleotides read TGCGCCAGCAGCCGACAGCGGGAGGCAGCCTACAATGAGCAGTTCTTC. This chain joins TRBV4-1 and TRBJ2-1, with 9 bases identical to TRBD2. Germline lookup yields CDR1 MGHRA and CDR2 YSYEKL. Unmatched junction bases numbered 6, after V lost 4 bases and J lost 2 bases. This CDR3 has 16 residues.

The chain carries TRBV29-1 and TRBJ2-5; 9 positions match TRBD1. J lost 3 bases, V lost 8 bases, and 4 bases had no gene match. This CDR3 has 12 amino acids. Germline V lookup: CDR1 SQVTM, CDR2 ANQGSEA. The CDR3 DNA follows: TGCAGCTCTACAGGGGGCGAAGAGACCCAGTACTTC. Its protein product is CSSTGGEETQYF.

This clone was detected a few times. The rearrangement uses TRBV2 and TRBJ1-5; a weak D match, TRBD1 (5 bases). V was trimmed by 4 bases and J by 5 bases, leaving 9 bases between them. The CDR3 consists of 13 residues. Germline assignment: CDR1 SNHLY and CDR2 FYNNEI. The CDR3 nucleotides read TGTGCCAGCAGTGCCGACAGAGATCAGCCCCAGCATTTT. Translated: CASSADRDQPQHF.

In this sample, this clone turned up a few times. This chain connects TRBV7-9 to TRBJ1-2, with 8 bases that match TRBD1. Looked up from germline, CDR1 is SEHNR and CDR2 is FQNEAQ (reference sequence). The junction had 11 bases not matched to a gene; V was cut back by 2 bases and J by 6 bases. The CDR3 covers 16 residues. CDR3 DNA: TGTGCCAGCAGCTTATCCGGGACAGGCTGGTTGGATGGCTACACCTTC. Translated: CASSLSGTGWLDGYTF. The entire variable domain, with the rest obtained from reference TRBV7-9 and TRBJ1-2, is as follows: DTGVSQNPRHKITKRGQNVTFRCDPISEHNRLYWYRQTLGQGPEFLTYFQNEAQLEKSRLLSDRFSAERPKGSFSTLEIQRTEQGDSAMYLCASSLSGTGWLDGYTFGSGTRLTVV.

In its sample, this clone was seen once. The rearrangement uses TRBV11-2 and TRBJ2-7; TRBD2 matches 7 bases. V shed 0 bases and J 5 bases; nucleotides not matched to a gene: 22. Germline loops: CDR1 SGHAT, CDR2 FQNNGV. The CDR3 has 20 residues. The CDR3 sequence is CASSLDPRTRASLLFDEQYF. As DNA, the CDR3 is TGTGCCAGCAGCTTAGATCCTCGGACTAGGGCTTCCTTACTTTTCGACGAGCAGTACTTC.